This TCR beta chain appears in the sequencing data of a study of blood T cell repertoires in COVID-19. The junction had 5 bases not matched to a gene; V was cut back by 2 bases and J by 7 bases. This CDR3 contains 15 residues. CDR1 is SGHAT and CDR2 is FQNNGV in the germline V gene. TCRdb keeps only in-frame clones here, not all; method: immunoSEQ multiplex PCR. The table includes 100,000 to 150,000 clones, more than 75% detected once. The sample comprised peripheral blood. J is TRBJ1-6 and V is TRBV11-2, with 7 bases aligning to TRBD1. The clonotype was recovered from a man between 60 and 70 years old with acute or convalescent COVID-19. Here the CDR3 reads CASSLRGRGNSPLHF. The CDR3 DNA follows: TGTGCCAGCAGCTTAAGGGGGCGGGGCAATTCACCCCTCCACTTT.